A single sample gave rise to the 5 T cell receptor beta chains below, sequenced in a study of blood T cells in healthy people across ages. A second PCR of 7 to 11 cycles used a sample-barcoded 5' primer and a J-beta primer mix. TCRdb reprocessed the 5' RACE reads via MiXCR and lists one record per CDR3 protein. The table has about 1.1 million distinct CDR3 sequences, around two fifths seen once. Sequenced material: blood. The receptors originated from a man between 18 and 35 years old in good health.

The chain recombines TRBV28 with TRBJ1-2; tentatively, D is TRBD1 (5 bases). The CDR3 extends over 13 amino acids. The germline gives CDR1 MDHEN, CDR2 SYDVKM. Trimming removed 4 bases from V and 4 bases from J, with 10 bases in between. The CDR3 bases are TGTGCCAGCAGTTCCGGGACCTTCTATGGCTACACCTTC. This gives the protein CASSSGTFYGYTF.

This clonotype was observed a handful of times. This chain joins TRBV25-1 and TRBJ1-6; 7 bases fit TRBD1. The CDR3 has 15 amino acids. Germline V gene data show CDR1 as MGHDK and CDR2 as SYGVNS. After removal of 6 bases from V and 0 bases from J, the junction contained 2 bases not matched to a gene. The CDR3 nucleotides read TGTGCCAGCAGGACAGGGAGCTCCTATAATTCACCCCTCCACTTT. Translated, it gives CASRTGSSYNSPLHF.

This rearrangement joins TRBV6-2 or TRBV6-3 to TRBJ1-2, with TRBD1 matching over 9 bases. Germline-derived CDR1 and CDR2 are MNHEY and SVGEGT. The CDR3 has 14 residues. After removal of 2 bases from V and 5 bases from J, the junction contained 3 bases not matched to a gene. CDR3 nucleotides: TGTGCCAGCAGTTACGGGGACAGGGAATATGGCTACACCTTC. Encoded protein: CASSYGDREYGYTF.

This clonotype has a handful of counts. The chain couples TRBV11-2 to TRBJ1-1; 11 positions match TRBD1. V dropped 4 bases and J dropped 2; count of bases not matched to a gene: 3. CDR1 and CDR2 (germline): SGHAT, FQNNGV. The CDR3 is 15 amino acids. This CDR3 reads CASSWGQGVNTEAFF. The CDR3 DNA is TGTGCCAGCAGCTGGGGACAGGGGGTAAACACTGAAGCTTTCTTT.

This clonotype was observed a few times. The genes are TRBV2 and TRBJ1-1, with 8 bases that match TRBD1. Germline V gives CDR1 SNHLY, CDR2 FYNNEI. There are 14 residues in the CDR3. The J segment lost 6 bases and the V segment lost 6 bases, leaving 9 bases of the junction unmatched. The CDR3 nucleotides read TGTGCCAGCAGAAAGACAGGGGATTTCTCTGAAGCTTTCTTT. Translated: CASRKTGDFSEAFF.